The T cell receptor beta chain under discussion was sequenced for a study of molecular identifiers for immune sequencing clone quantification (dated by TCRdb to the late 2010s). Regarding the study in general: For a replicate experiment, the RNA from either 20,000 or 100,000 naive CD8 T cells was divided into five aliquots, and four of those aliquots went on to sequencing. CD8 T cells were used in a methods study to benchmark molecular-identifier clustering-based TCR repertoire sequencing (MIDCIRS) and TCR RNA copy counting.

Naive CD8 T cell libraries were made from approximately 20,000 to 1,000,000 sorted cells using 10%, 30% or 50% of purified RNA. Naive CD8 T cells, defined as CD8+CD4-CCR7+CD45RA+, were FACS-sorted into RLT Plus buffer on a BD FACSAria II. Detection sensitivity was tested by spiking Jurkat RNA equal to over 8 TCR copies' worth into samples containing roughly 19,000-1,000,000 naive CD8 T cells. Enrichment of CD8 T cells was done with RosetteSep CD8+ T Cell Enrichment Cocktail plus Ficoll-Paque, and ACK red cell lysis came afterward. The library was produced with PCR. The sequencing machine was an Illumina HiSeq 4000. Bulk TCR libraries were generated as previously described, with the TCR primers listed in Table S5 used. Total RNA was purified with the Qiagen AllPrep DNA/RNA kit. Before any analysis, reads coming from multiple sequencing runs of the same library were combined into one pool. The authors' pipeline ran thus. Reads were retained only if the reads had an exact TCR constant sequence, and the retained reads were trimmed to 150 nt and grouped according to their 12-nt molecular barcodes. Reads inside each barcode group were sub-clustered using a 15% Levenshtein threshold, and a quality-weighted consensus sequence was constructed for each RNA molecule. Non-functional sequences were discarded, and so were lower-count sequences lying one edit away from another sequence. Based on fitting two negative binomial distributions, any barcode sub-cluster with under 20% of the maximum read count was discarded. TCRdb reran the public reads through fastp at Q25 and MiXCR, keeping productive beta chains. Rows are unified per CDR3 protein, each entry keeping the most common DNA and genes. The V and J calls were not made by the authors but by TCRdb's processing. In this sample the table shows some 70,000 distinct CDR3 sequences, about a sixth of which occur a single time. Jointly, the top ten make up 1.5% of the sample.

This clonotype was seen at least ten times. Its binding antigen is unknown. No qualities accompany the bases; no much larger clone lies one base away. Results the study describes overall, beyond this receptor: When barcode sub-clustering was not used, chimeric consensus sequences inflated TCR diversity, with chimeras reaching as high as 47%. In CMV-specific effector cells, over 97% of molecules were held by clones above 20 RNA copies, whereas under 1% of molecules were held by such clones in naive cells. Identical TCR molecules sharing a barcode could cause highly expanded clone sizes to be underestimated. Naive libraries contained spiked-in Jurkat TCR RNA (approximately nine copies' worth), which is not part of the donor repertoire. About 3 recovered TCR RNA copies per cell were obtained by modeling, versus approximately 9 by digital PCR, implying a capture efficiency of about 30%. Spiked-in Jurkat TCR RNA equal to a single cell's worth was reported to be detectable even within one million naive CD8 T cells.

This receptor was taken from a human donor in good health. Some libraries in this study had Jurkat cell RNA spiked in. Sample: naive CD8+ T cells from blood, with Jurkat cell RNA spiked in. The sample's cell subset or site label, decoded: FACS-sorted CD8+CD4-CCR7+CD45RA+ naive T cells.

The CDR3 region: CAWRIQGSNTEAFF. The base sequence is TGTGCCTGGAGGATACAGGGTAGTAACACTGAAGCTTTCTTT. The chain employs TRBV30 and TRBJ1-1; the D gene is possibly TRBD1, with 6 bases matching. The CDR3 runs 14 amino acids, cysteine and phenylalanine included. The read is trimmed to its CDR3 DNA, 42 bases read in frame from base 1. V loses 3 bases, J loses 2 bases, and the germline ends lie 13 bases apart. The germline V gene (reference sequence) supplies CDR1 GTSNPN and CDR2 SVGIG.